The T cell receptor beta chain under discussion was sequenced for a study of CD8 T cells in ankylosing spondylitis. Whole-study findings and limits: It appeared that ankylosing spondylitis blood was characterized by a TCR beta motif of roughly 8 highly homologous variants. In reactive arthritis synovial fluid and blood, some motif variants had been reported before.

This clonotype was detected a few times. What it binds is unknown. TCRdb recomputed calls from the 5' RACE reads with MiXCR, one row per CDR3 protein. The profile shows roughly 670,000 distinct CDR3 sequences, 15% to 20% of them singletons. The junction had 4 bases not matched to a gene; V was cut back by 3 bases and J by 4 bases. The CDR3 has 15 amino acids. Germline V lookup: CDR1 LGHNT, CDR2 FRNRAP. The source is a male donor with ankylosing spondylitis. Sequenced input: blood, either unsorted or a sorted T cell fraction (not recorded which). The chain recombines TRBV12-5 with TRBJ2-3, with TRBD1 matching 10 bases. DNA of the CDR3: TGTGCTAGTGGTTTCGGGGACAGGGGTGCAGATACGCAGTATTTT. Translating gives CASGFGDRGADTQYF.